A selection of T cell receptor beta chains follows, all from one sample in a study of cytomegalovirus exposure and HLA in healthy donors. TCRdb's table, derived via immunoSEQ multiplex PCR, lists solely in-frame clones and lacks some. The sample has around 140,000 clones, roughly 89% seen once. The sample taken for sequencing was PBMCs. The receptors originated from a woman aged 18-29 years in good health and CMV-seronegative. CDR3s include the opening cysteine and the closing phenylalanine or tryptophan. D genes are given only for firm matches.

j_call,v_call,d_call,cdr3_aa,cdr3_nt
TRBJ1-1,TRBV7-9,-,CASSPNAEAFF,TGTGCCAGCAGCCCCAATGCTGAAGCTTTCTTT
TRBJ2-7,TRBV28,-,CASSFVPRTGANAGGPEQYF,TGTGCCAGCAGTTTCGTGCCACGGACAGGGGCGAACGCGGGGGGCCCCGAGCAGTACTTC
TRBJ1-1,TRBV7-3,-,CASSLLGSGEAFF,TGTGCCAGCAGCCTACTAGGTAGTGGAGAAGCTTTCTTT
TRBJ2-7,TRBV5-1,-,CASSPRTADYEQYF,TGCGCCAGCAGTCCAAGAACAGCGGACTACGAGCAGTACTTC
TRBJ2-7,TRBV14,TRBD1,CASSQGAGGLQQYF,TGTGCCAGCAGCCAGGGGGCAGGGGGCCTCCAGCAGTACTTC
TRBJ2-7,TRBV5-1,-,CASSLEWARGGEQYF,TGCGCCAGCAGCTTGGAGTGGGCGAGGGGAGGCGAGCAGTACTTC
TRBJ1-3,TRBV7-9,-,CASSLQGSGNTIYF,TGTGCCAGCAGCTTACAGGGCTCTGGAAACACCATATATTTT
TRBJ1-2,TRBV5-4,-,CASSSEANYGYTF,TGTGCCAGCAGCTCAGAAGCTAACTATGGCTACACCTTC
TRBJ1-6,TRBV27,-,CASSLLPGARGNSPLHF,TGTGCCAGCAGTTTATTACCGGGCGCGCGGGGTAATTCACCCCTCCACTTT
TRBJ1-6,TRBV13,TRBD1,CASSGKQGTYNSPLHF,TGTGCCAGCAGCGGGAAACAGGGGACCTATAATTCACCCCTCCACTTT